What follows is one T cell receptor (beta chain) and its context. What it recognizes is unknown. CD45RO/CCR7/CD25/CD127/CD95/CD27 staining was used to isolate CD4+ naive, central memory, regulatory and stem cell-like memory cells by sorting. This sample is drawn from a study of beta chain features in type 1 diabetes. Study results and limitations: Still unanswered here is whether HLA type influences TCRB rearrangement.

Every bit of the isolated RNA underwent reverse transcription, so sequencing read expressed TCRB transcripts. The protocol was immunoSEQ multiplex PCR, while the TCRdb copy is restricted to in-frame clones and leaves out a portion. The sample yields about 240,000 clones, 27% seen once. V shed 4 bases and J shed 5 bases, with 15 bases lying between them. Germline V lookup: CDR1 GTSNPN, CDR2 SVGIG (reference sequence). The CDR3 spans 14 residues. Sequenced sample: central memory CD4+ T cells from blood. V gene TRBV30 combines with J gene TRBJ2-1; perhaps TRBD2 as D (6 bases). The sequence came from a man aged 25-40 years in good health. DNA for the CDR3: TGTGCCTGGAAGGGGCGGGGATCGGACAATGAGCAGTTCTTC. Translation gives CAWKGRGSDNEQFF.